This T cell receptor beta chain came from a study of CXCR3-negative and CXCR3-positive naive CD8 T cells. Measured by frequency, this clonotype is medium-sized. The CDR3 extends over 15 amino acids. Germline V gives CDR1 MGHDK, CDR2 SYGVNS. Carrying UMI labels, the TRB cDNA libraries were prepared through 5' RACE. TCRdb re-analyzed the 5' RACE reads; it lists each CDR3 protein once, without DNA. Its clone listing holds 45,000 to 60,000 distinct CDR3 sequences. The V call is TRBV25-1, the J call TRBJ2-7; TCRdb names TRBD1, which stays unverified in the absence of DNA. The clonotype was recovered from a human donor in good health. Some clones in this sample may be carry-over from other donors' samples. Sequencing was performed on memory CD8+ T cells from blood. The CDR3 is CASSDQGAGVYEQYF.